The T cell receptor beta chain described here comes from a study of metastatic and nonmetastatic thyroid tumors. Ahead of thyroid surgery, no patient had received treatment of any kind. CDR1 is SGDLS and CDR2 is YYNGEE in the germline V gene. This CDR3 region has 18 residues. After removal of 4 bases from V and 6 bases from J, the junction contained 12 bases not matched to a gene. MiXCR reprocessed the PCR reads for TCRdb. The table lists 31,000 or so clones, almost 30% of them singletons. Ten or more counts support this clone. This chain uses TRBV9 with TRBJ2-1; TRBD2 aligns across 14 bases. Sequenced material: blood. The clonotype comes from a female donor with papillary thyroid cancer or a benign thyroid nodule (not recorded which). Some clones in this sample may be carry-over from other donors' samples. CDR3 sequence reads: CASSPGTSGSSHLNEQFF. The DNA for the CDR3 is TGTGCCAGCAGCCCCGGGACTAGCGGGAGCTCTCACCTCAATGAGCAGTTCTTC. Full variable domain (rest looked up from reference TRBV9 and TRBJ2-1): DSGVTQTPKHLITATGQRVTLRCSPRSGDLSVYWYQQSLDQGLQFLIQYYNGEERAKGNILERFSAQQFPDLHSELNLSSLELGDSALYFCASSPGTSGSSHLNEQFFGPGTRLTVL.